This record looks at one T cell receptor (beta chain) sequence and its context. The antigen remains unidentified. The sample belongs to a study of cytomegalovirus exposure and HLA in healthy donors. Findings and limits, study-wide: A few of the chains that were CMV-associated were confirmed in vitro to be specific for CMV antigens.

PCR employed 60 Vbeta and 13 Jbeta primers. Assay: immunoSEQ multiplex PCR; the TCRdb copy retains only in-frame clones and omits some. The table records fewer than 120,000 clones, around three quarters of them present only once. CDR1 is SGDLS and CDR2 is YYNGEE in the germline V gene. The CDR3 totals 14 residues. V dropped 4 bases and J dropped 6; count of bases not matched to a gene: 9. The V call is TRBV9, the J call TRBJ2-7, with 8 bases identical to TRBD1. Source material: PBMCs. This sequence originates from a woman under 40 in good health and CMV-seronegative. CDR3 protein: CASSPRTGRVEQYF. The CDR3 bases are TGTGCCAGCAGCCCAAGGACAGGGAGAGTCGAGCAGTACTTC.